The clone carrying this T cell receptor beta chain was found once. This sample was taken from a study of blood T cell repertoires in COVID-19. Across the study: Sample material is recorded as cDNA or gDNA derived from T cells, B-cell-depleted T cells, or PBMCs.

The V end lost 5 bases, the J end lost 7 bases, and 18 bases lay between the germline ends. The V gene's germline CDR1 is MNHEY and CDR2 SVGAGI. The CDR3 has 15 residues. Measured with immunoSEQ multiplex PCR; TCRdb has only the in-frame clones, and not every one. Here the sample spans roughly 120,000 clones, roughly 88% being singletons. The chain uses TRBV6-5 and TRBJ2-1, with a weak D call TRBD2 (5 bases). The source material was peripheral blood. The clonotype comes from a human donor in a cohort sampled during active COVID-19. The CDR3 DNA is TGTGCCAGCAGTCCAAATAACGAGCGGCAGAATGAGCAGTTCTTC. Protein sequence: CASSPNNERQNEQFF.